This T cell receptor (beta chain) stems from a study of blood T cell repertoires in COVID-19. Method: immunoSEQ multiplex PCR; TCRdb's copy keeps in-frame clones and lacks some. Among some 200,000 clones listed, about 78% were seen once. CDR3 length: 15 residues. V shed 5 bases, J shed 0 bases, and the junction held 6 bases outside the gene matches. Germline V gene data show CDR1 as SGHVS and CDR2 as FQNEAQ. The sequenced material came from PBMCs or T cells enriched from blood (not recorded which). This sequence joins TRBV7-8 and TRBJ1-1; 7 nucleotides match TRBD1. The receptor comes from a woman between 45 and 65 years old who had recovered from COVID-19. CDR3 in DNA: TGTGCCAGCAGCGCTGGACAGGCCGTGAACACTGAAGCTTTCTTT. Translated: CASSAGQAVNTEAFF.